One T cell receptor (beta chain) is described in this entry. This record comes from a study of T-cell memory formation after mild COVID-19. Germline V gene data show CDR1 as SGHTA and CDR2 as FQGNSA. This CDR3 contains 15 residues. Trimming shortened V by 6 bases and J by 8 bases, and 20 bases separated the two germline ends. TCRdb analysed the 5' RACE reads with MiXCR anew, one entry per CDR3 protein. The sample lists hundreds of thousands of distinct CDR3 sequences, approximately 19% occurring once. Sequencing was carried out using PBMCs or a T cell subset sorted from them (not recorded which). The sequence was collected from a young man who had mild COVID-19 (a few samples of this study predate the infection). Cell type and time point are not known. V is TRBV7-2 and J is TRBJ2-1, with D unresolved. The CDR3 DNA follows: TGTGCCAGCAGACCTCCCGGGCTCACGGGCGATGAGCAGTTCTTC. This translates into CASRPPGLTGDEQFF.